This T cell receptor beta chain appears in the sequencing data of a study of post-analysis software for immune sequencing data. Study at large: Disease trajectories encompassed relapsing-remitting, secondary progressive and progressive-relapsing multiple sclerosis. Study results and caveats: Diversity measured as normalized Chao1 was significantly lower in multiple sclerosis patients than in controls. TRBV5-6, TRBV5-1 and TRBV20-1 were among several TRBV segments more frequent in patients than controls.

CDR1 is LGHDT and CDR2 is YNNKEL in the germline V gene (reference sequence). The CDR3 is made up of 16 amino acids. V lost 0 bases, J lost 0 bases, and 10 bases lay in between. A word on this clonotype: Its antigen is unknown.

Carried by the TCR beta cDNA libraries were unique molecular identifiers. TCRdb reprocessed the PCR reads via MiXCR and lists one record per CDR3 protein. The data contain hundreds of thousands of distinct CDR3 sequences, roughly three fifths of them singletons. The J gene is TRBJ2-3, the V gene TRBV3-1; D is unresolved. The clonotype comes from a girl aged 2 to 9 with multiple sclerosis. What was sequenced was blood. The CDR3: CASSQDPDGSTDTQYF. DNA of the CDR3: TGTGCCAGCAGCCAAGATCCGGACGGGAGCACAGATACGCAGTATTTT.